This TCR beta chain is from a study of T cell responses to AZD1222 COVID-19 vaccine. Clones were read by immunoSEQ multiplex PCR, and TCRdb kept only the in-frame ones, dropping some. The sample lists some 130,000 clones, approximately 91% occurring once. CDR3 length equals 15 residues. CDR1 and CDR2 from the germline V gene are MNHEY and SMNVEV (reference sequence). V was clipped by 7 bases and J by 6 bases, with 18 bases between them. Sequenced material: peripheral blood, taken 28 days after the second AZD1222 dose. The TCR comes from an adult who received the AZD1222 COVID-19 vaccine. The chain has TRBV27 and TRBJ1-4; TRBD1 is a possible D gene (6 bases). CDR3 amino acids: CASTLRGGGDEKLFF. The CDR3 nucleotides are TGTGCCAGCACCCTCAGAGGGGGTGGGGATGAAAAACTGTTTTTT.